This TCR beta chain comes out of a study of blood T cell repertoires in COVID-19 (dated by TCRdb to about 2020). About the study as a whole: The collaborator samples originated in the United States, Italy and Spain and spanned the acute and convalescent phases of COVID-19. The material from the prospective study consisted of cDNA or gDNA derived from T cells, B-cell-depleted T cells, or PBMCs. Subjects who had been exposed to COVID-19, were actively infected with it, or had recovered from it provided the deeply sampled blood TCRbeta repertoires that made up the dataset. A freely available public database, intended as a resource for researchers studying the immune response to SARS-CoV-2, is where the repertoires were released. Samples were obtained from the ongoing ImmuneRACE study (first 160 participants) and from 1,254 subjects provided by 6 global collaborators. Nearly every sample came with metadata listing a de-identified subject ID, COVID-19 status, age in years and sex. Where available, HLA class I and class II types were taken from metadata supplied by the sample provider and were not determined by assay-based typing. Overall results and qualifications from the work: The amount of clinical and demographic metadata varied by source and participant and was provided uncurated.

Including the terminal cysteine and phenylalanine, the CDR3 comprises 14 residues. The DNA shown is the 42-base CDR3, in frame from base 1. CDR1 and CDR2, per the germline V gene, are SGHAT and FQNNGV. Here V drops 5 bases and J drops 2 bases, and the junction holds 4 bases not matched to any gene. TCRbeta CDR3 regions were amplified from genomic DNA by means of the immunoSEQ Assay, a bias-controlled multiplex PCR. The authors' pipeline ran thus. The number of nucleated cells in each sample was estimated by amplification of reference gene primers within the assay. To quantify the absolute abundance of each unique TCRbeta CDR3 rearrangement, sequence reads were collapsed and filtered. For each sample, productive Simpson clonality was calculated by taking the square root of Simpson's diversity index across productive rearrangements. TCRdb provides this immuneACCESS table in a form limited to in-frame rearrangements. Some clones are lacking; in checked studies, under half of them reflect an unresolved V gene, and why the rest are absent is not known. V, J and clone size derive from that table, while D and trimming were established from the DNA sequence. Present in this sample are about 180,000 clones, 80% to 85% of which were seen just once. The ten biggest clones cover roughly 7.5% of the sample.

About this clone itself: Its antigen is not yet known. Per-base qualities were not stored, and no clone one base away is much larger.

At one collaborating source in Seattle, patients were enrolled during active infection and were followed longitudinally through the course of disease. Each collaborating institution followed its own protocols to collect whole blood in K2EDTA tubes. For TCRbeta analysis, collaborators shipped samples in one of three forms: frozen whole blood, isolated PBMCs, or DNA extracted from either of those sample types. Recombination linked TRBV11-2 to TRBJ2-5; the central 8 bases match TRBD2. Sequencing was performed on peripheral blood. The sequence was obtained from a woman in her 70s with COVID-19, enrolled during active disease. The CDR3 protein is CASSPVAGQETQYF. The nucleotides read TGTGCCAGCAGCCCCGTAGCGGGACAAGAGACCCAGTACTTC.